This TCR beta chain was sequenced for a study of T cell changes during pregnancy in multiple sclerosis. The V end was cut by 2 bases, the J end by 7 bases, with 23 bases between. The CDR3 consists of 17 residues. In germline, CDR1 is GTSNPN, CDR2 SVGIG (reference sequence). Sequencing used immunoSEQ multiplex PCR; TCRdb keeps in-frame clones, though not all of them. The profile shows 70,000 to 75,000 clones, roughly nine tenths of them singletons. Here the sequenced sample was peripheral blood, taken in the second trimester of pregnancy. The clonotype was recovered from a female donor in good health, enrolled as a control in a pregnancy study. The V gene is TRBV30, the J gene TRBJ1-4; D may be TRBD1 (5 bases). The chain's CDR3 is CAWSTLSGPGGREKLFF. CDR3 bases: TGTGCCTGGAGTACCCTCTCTGGGCCCGGGGGTCGTGAAAAACTGTTTTTT.